This entry is about one T cell receptor beta chain. Its antigen is not known. This sample was taken from a study of cytomegalovirus exposure and HLA in healthy donors. PCR primers comprised 60 Vbeta and 13 Jbeta primers. Per the authors' pipeline: Some 80 million unique TCR beta chains, some 11 million shared, were counted in a later analysis. Measured with immunoSEQ multiplex PCR; TCRdb has only the in-frame clones, and not every one. V and J calls and clone size are as listed in that table; D and trimming were resolved from the DNA. This table holds 150,000 to 200,000 clones, more than 75% found once. Germline lookup yields CDR1 SNHLY and CDR2 FYNNEI. The junction had 7 bases not matched to a gene; V was cut back by 10 bases and J by 5 bases. The CDR3 extends over 14 amino acids. Study-wide results and caveats: One cluster of highly shared sequence variants probably arose as a sequencing artifact. In a later analysis, donors in an Asian-associated ancestry cluster reportedly had fewer N-insertions in productive TCRs than the cohort mean. Equally common other TCR beta chains were less clonally expanded than HLA-associated ones, a later analysis found.

The sequence was collected from a man aged 18 to 29 in good health and CMV-seropositive. This chain joins TRBV2 and TRBJ2-2; 10 positions agree with TRBD2. The sample taken for sequencing was PBMCs. CDR3 protein: CATQAGGRTGELFF. The DNA of the CDR3 is TGTGCCACCCAAGCGGGGGGGCGAACCGGGGAGCTGTTTTTT.